This TCR beta chain was captured by sequencing in a study of glioma-infiltrating T cells after dendritic cell vaccination. As for time point: after dendritic cell vaccination, including at tumor progression/relapse. The data were produced by immunoSEQ multiplex PCR, yet TCRdb's version contains in-frame clones alone and is incomplete. The table lists about 65,000 clones, 86% of them singletons. Details on this clone: The sample contains more than one DNA sequence encoding this CDR3.

CDR3 length: 13 residues. The V gene end was trimmed by 6 bases and the J gene end by 5 bases; junction bases not matched to a gene: 2. Per germline, CDR1 SQVTM and CDR2 ANQGSEA. The sample was blood, taken after dendritic cell vaccination. This TCR came from a human donor with glioblastoma. The rearrangement joins TRBV29-1 to TRBJ1-6; 9 positions match TRBD1. The CDR3 sequence is CSVGQGNNSPLHF. The CDR3, as DNA: TGCAGCGTAGGACAGGGGAATAATTCACCCCTCCACTTT.